The entry below gives a single T cell receptor (beta chain) sequence along with its context. Its antigen is as yet unknown. These data come from a study of OX40 agonist ivuxolimab in advanced cancers. Background on the study: Every 2 weeks, patients got intravenous ivuxolimab at one of six dose levels (0.01-10 mg/kg).

TCRdb keeps only in-frame clones here, not all; method: immunoSEQ multiplex PCR. The sample includes more than 40,000 clones, about nine tenths of them seen just once. Study conclusions and caveats: The CD4+ and CD8+ T cells in the blood had expanded clonally by week 6 at 0.1 to 3.0 mg/kg. Among T cells, CD8+ cells averaged more expanded clones than CD4+ cells.

The V gene's germline CDR1 is MNHNY and CDR2 SVGAGI (reference sequence). Trimming shortened V by 6 bases and J by 3 bases, and 18 bases separated the two germline ends. The CDR3 has 15 residues. The sequence came from an adult with an advanced solid tumor such as melanoma, head and neck, liver or kidney cancer. The genes are TRBV6-6 and TRBJ2-7; a weak D match, TRBD2 (6 bases). The material was CD4+ or CD8+ T cells sorted from blood, obtained in a trial of the OX40 agonist ivuxolimab. The CDR3 DNA sequence: TGTGCCAGCAGCCTACGGGAGCGGGCCAACTACGAGCAGTACTTC. Amino acids: CASSLRERANYEQYF.